These 27 T cell receptor beta chains were all obtained from the same sample, sequenced in a study of Ad26.COV2.S vaccination and SARS-CoV-2 variants. The assay was immunoSEQ multiplex PCR, and TCRdb's table has in-frame clones only and misses some. Seen here are approximately 420,000 clones, 88% observed once, and the top ten hold approximately 4%. Treatment meaning: roughly 20 received Ad26.COV2.S at low or high dose, single or two shots; roughly five received placebo; per-sample allocation not given. Repertoires come from day 63 after the first vaccine or placebo injection. This specimen was peripheral blood, taken in a trial of Ad26.COV2.S vaccine versus placebo. The receptors come from a person aged 18-60 years who received the Ad26.COV2.S COVID-19 vaccine or a placebo.

The rearrangement links TRBV5-4 to TRBJ2-2, with TRBD1 identical over 7 bases. Germline-derived CDR1 and CDR2 are SGHNT and YYREEE (reference sequence). The CDR3 loop spans 16 amino acids. The ends lost 4 bases at V and 1 base at J; junction bases unmatched: 7. This chain's CDR3 is CASSPATGVNTGELFF. DNA for the CDR3: TGTGCCAGCAGCCCCGCAACAGGGGTGAACACCGGGGAGCTGTTTTTT.

A note on this clone: This same CDR3 is encoded by further DNA sequences in the sample. This chain connects TRBV19 to TRBJ2-3; D not certain. The CDR3 runs to 12 residues. Germline V lookup: CDR1 LNHDA, CDR2 SQIVND (reference sequence). Trimming left V 1 base short and J 5 bases short, with 4 bases between. CDR3 sequence reads: CASSIGRDTQYF. The CDR3 coding sequence is TGTGCCAGTAGTATAGGGAGAGATACGCAGTATTTT.

The rearrangement links TRBV19 to TRBJ2-5; a weak D match, TRBD1 (5 bases). The CDR3 consists of 13 residues. Trimming took off 3 bases at V and 5 bases at J, with 10 bases between the two ends. Germline V gene lookup returns CDR1 LNHDA and CDR2 SQIVND (reference sequence). This chain's CDR3 is CASSMGRRETQYF. The CDR3 DNA follows: TGTGCCAGTAGTATGGGGCGGCGGGAGACCCAGTACTTC.

V gene TRBV2 combines with J gene TRBJ2-5; unclear D gene. Germline V gives CDR1 SNHLY, CDR2 FYNNEI. This CDR3 has 13 residues. Trimming shortened V by 2 bases and J by 5 bases, and 9 bases separated the two germline ends. The CDR3 DNA reads as TGTGCCAGCAGTGAATGGCTGGGGGAGACCCAGTACTTC. It yields the protein CASSEWLGETQYF.

This clone was seen once. The gene calls are TRBV29-1 and TRBJ1-1; a weak D match, TRBD1 (5 bases). Germline assignment: CDR1 SQVTM and CDR2 ANQGSEA. With 7 bases removed from V and 1 base from J, the gap between germline ends came to 13 bases. The CDR3 is 13 amino acids. CDR3 sequence (DNA): TGCAGCGGACTCAGGGATAGGAACACTGAAGCTTTCTTT. This encodes CSGLRDRNTEAFF.

This clone was picked up one time. The rearrangement uses TRBV6-4 and TRBJ2-1; TRBD1 aligns across 9 bases. The germline V gene has CDR1 MRHNA and CDR2 SNTAGT. The CDR3 has 18 residues. V dropped 3 bases and J dropped 0; count of bases not matched to a gene: 9. The CDR3 sequence is CASSEWDRVFSSYNEQFF. CDR3 in DNA: TGTGCCAGCAGTGAGTGGGACAGGGTATTCAGCTCCTACAATGAGCAGTTCTTC.

This clone showed up just once. This chain connects TRBV11-2 to TRBJ2-3, with 14 bases lining up with TRBD2. With 5 bases clipped from V and 5 bases from J, the junction kept 9 bases outside the gene matches. This CDR3 has 17 amino acids. The germline V gene encodes CDR1 SGHAT and CDR2 FQNNGV. The CDR3 DNA sequence: TGTGCCAGCAGCAAAGGACTAGCGGGGGGCCCTGGAGATACGCAGTATTTT. Its translation is CASSKGLAGGPGDTQYF.

This chain links TRBV27 with TRBJ2-3, with 12 bases aligning to TRBD2. CDR3 length: 14 residues. The J segment lost 9 bases and the V segment lost 5 bases, leaving 6 bases of the junction unmatched. The germline V gene encodes CDR1 MNHEY and CDR2 SMNVEV (reference sequence). CDR3 protein: CASSPTSGGGTQYF. In nucleotides, the CDR3 is TGTGCCAGCAGTCCGACTAGCGGGGGAGGGACGCAGTATTTT.

The rearrangement joins TRBV2 to TRBJ2-3, with 11 bases aligning to TRBD2. V was clipped by 5 bases and J by 1 base; unmatched bases: 14. Germline V gene sequence: CDR1 SNHLY, CDR2 FYNNEI. The CDR3 loop spans 19 amino acids. The CDR3, as DNA: TGTGCCAGCAGTCCCCCAATGTATACTAGCGGGGGCCGCACAGATACGCAGTATTTT. It is translated as CASSPPMYTSGGRTDTQYF.

The DNA of the CDR3 is TGTGCCAGCAGCCCTAATAGGGGGCTGGGGGAAAAACTGTTTTTT. This codes for CASSPNRGLGEKLFF. V gene TRBV5-6 combines with J gene TRBJ1-4; 7 bases line up with TRBD1. Germline CDR1 and CDR2: SGHDT and YYEEEE. V shed 4 bases, J shed 8 bases, and the junction held 11 bases outside the gene matches. This CDR3 spans 15 amino acids.

The J gene is TRBJ2-3, the V gene TRBV6-2 or TRBV6-3; D may correspond to TRBD1 or TRBD2 (6 bases each). CDR1 and CDR2 (germline): MNHEY, SVGEGT. Deletions cut 0 bases from V and 2 bases from J, with 18 bases between. The CDR3 spans 18 residues. CDR3 sequence reads: CASSYSIGLRGLTDTQYF. DNA of the CDR3: TGTGCCAGCAGTTACTCGATTGGACTACGGGGGCTCACAGATACGCAGTATTTT.

This chain connects TRBV10-3 to TRBJ2-3, with TRBD2 identical over 7 bases. V shed 8 bases and J 2 bases; nucleotides not matched to a gene: 4. CDR1 is ENHRY, CDR2 SYGVKD, per germline. The CDR3 has 13 amino acids. The CDR3 sequence: CAIWGGNTDTQYF. Here the CDR3 DNA reads TGTGCCATCTGGGGGGGGAACACAGATACGCAGTATTTT.

J is TRBJ2-5 and V is TRBV27, with no clear D. The CDR3 spans 14 residues. Trimming removed 0 bases from V and 1 base from J, with 6 bases in between. In germline, CDR1 is MNHEY, CDR2 SMNVEV (reference sequence). Here the CDR3 reads CASSLSGSQETQYF. As DNA, the CDR3 is TGTGCCAGCAGTTTATCGGGCAGCCAAGAGACCCAGTACTTC.

The chain joins TRBV5-5 to TRBJ2-7; 9 bases agree with TRBD1. Germline trimming cut 4 bases from V and 12 bases from J; bases unmatched to any gene: 20. Germline V lookup: CDR1 SGHKS, CDR2 YYEKEE (reference sequence). The CDR3 sequence is 16 residues long. This CDR3 is CASSRTGGPDRTTRYF. Written as DNA, the CDR3 is TGTGCCAGCAGCCGAACAGGGGGCCCCGACCGAACTACTCGGTACTTC. Full variable domain (outside the CDR3, taken from reference TRBV5-5 and TRBJ2-7): DAGVTQSPTHLIKTRGQQVTLRCSPISGHKSVSWYQQVLGQGPQFIFQYYEKEERGRGNFPDRFSARQFPNYSSELNVNALLLGDSALYLCASSRTGGPDRTTRYFGPGTRLTVT.

This chain connects TRBV6-5 to TRBJ2-7; D possibly corresponds to TRBD2 (5 bases). V was cut by 7 bases and J by 7 bases, with 8 bases left in between. The CDR3 is 10 amino acids. The germline gives CDR1 MNHEY, CDR2 SVGAGI. The CDR3 sequence is CASNPGEQYF. CDR3 DNA sequence: TGTGCCAGCAACCCGGGGGAGCAGTACTTC.

The J gene is TRBJ2-7, the V gene TRBV3-1 (or the pseudogene TRBV3-2); D ambiguous. This CDR3 contains 14 residues. Germline V gene data show CDR1 as LGHDT and CDR2 as YNNKEL (reference sequence). Trimming took 2 bases from V and 5 from J, leaving 13 bases between them. As DNA, the CDR3 is TGTGCCAGCAGCCAACCCGGCTGCGTCGACGAGCAGTACTTC. Protein: CASSQPGCVDEQYF.

This clone was detected only once. The chain has TRBV7-8 and TRBJ1-5; possible D gene TRBD1, 5 bases. Germline V gives CDR1 SGHVS, CDR2 FQNEAQ. The CDR3 extends over 15 amino acids. V was cut by 2 bases and J by 5 bases, with 13 bases left in between. The DNA for the CDR3 is TGTGCCAGCAGCTTACGGGGAGGGGATCATCAGCCCCAGCATTTT. Translating gives CASSLRGGDHQPQHF.

The chain couples TRBV29-1 to TRBJ2-3, with 8 bases matching TRBD1. This CDR3 is built from 14 residues. CDR1 is SQVTM, CDR2 ANQGSEA, per germline. V shed 7 bases, J shed 4 bases, and the junction held 10 bases outside the gene matches. The DNA for the CDR3 is TGCAGCGGCCCACCGGGACAGGCGGCAGATACGCAGTATTTT. Protein: CSGPPGQAADTQYF.

The rearrangement links TRBV4-2 to TRBJ2-5, with 8 bases matching TRBD1. Germline values: CDR1 LGHNA, CDR2 YNFKEQ. Trimming at V came to 4 bases and at J to 2 bases, leaving 6 bases not matched to a gene. The CDR3 runs to 15 residues. The CDR3 coding sequence is TGTGCCAGCAGCCCCCGTGGGACAGGACAAGAGACCCAGTACTTC. Protein product: CASSPRGTGQETQYF.

CDR3 in amino acids: CASSRLGTQAFF. CDR3 coding DNA: TGTGCCAGCAGTAGACTCGGGACCCAAGCTTTCTTT. J is TRBJ1-1 and V is TRBV6-2 or TRBV6-3; D possibly corresponds to TRBD1 (5 bases). This CDR3 is 12 amino acids long. V lost 5 bases and J lost 9, with 13 bases in between. Germline loops: CDR1 MNHEY, CDR2 SVGEGT.

This clone came up a few times. V usage is TRBV5-6 and J usage is TRBJ2-5; TRBD1 might be the D (6 bases). V shed 0 bases and J shed 1 base, with 7 bases lying between them. The CDR3 runs to 14 residues. Germline V lookup: CDR1 SGHDT, CDR2 YYEEEE. This CDR3 reads CASSLVQGQETQYF. The DNA for the CDR3 is TGTGCCAGCAGCTTGGTACAGGGCCAAGAGACCCAGTACTTC.

Comments on this clone: Relative to the germline gene, one junction end is altered; a read error may explain this. This sequence joins TRBV7-7 and TRBJ2-6, with D unresolved. Germline CDR1 and CDR2: SSHAT and FNYEAQ (reference sequence). The CDR3 has 17 residues. The CDR3 coding sequence is TGTGCTAGCAGCCCTCGACTCACGGCAGTCGGGGCCAACGTCCTGACTTTC. Amino acids: CASSPRLTAVGANVLTF.

V usage is TRBV29-1 and J usage is TRBJ2-7, with 7 bases identical to TRBD1. Germline-derived CDR1 and CDR2 are SQVTM and ANQGSEA. The length of the CDR3 is 13 residues. V was pared by 2 bases and J by 6 bases, with 7 bases of the junction left unmatched. The CDR3 protein is CSVEKGARGEQYF. CDR3 nucleotide sequence: TGCAGCGTTGAAAAGGGGGCGAGGGGCGAGCAGTACTTC.

This clone came up a few times. V is TRBV5-6 and J is TRBJ2-3, with D perhaps matching TRBD2 (6 bases). CDR3 size: 15 residues. Germline assignment: CDR1 SGHDT and CDR2 YYEEEE. With 2 bases removed from V and 4 bases from J, the gap between germline ends came to 14 bases. The CDR3 loop reads CASSFRDLAADTQYF. DNA for the CDR3: TGTGCCAGCAGCTTCCGGGACTTAGCGGCAGATACGCAGTATTTT.

The chain joins TRBV5-1 to TRBJ2-2; TRBD1 matches 7 bases. V lost 4 bases to trimming and J lost 0 bases; unmatched junction nucleotides: 3. Looked up from germline, CDR1 is SGHRS and CDR2 is YFSETQ. This CDR3 contains 15 residues. The CDR3 nucleotides read TGCGCCAGCAGCACGGGGACAGCGAACACCGGGGAGCTGTTTTTT. Translating gives CASSTGTANTGELFF.

The chain joins TRBV28 to TRBJ2-4; D uncertain. V was trimmed by 2 bases and J by 5 bases, leaving 7 bases between them. From germline, CDR1 is MDHEN and CDR2 SYDVKM. The CDR3 loop spans 13 amino acids. CDR3 DNA: TGTGCCAGCAGTTTAGGGTCCCAAAACATTCAGTACTTC. Amino acids: CASSLGSQNIQYF.

CDR3 region: CASSSTGGADSPLHF. DNA for the CDR3: TGTGCCAGCAGCTCAACAGGGGGCGCGGATTCACCCCTCCACTTT. This chain joins TRBV7-3 and TRBJ1-6; 9 positions agree with TRBD1. The V and J ends lost 4 bases and 8 bases, in that order; junction bases with no gene match: 6. The length of the CDR3 is 15 residues. Germline V gives CDR1 SGHTA, CDR2 FQGTGA.